The rows below give T cell receptor beta chains drawn from one sample of a study of OX40 agonist ivuxolimab in advanced cancers. Only in-frame clones appear in the TCRdb table, and some are missing; sequencing was by immunoSEQ multiplex PCR. The sample has 74,000 or so clones, approximately 89% seen once. The sample was CD4+ or CD8+ T cells sorted from blood, taken in a trial of the OX40 agonist ivuxolimab. These receptors all come from an adult with an advanced solid tumor such as melanoma, head and neck, liver or kidney cancer. Each CDR3 is given with its conserved first and last residue. A D gene is named only where the DNA matches it firmly. Rows may omit the clone size; those that give it use once, few, many or a size class.

v_call	clone_size	j_call	d_call	cdr3_aa	cdr3_nt
TRBV4-2	once	TRBJ2-1	TRBD2	CASSQSGTSGNEQFF	TGTGCCAGCAGCCAATCCGGGACTAGCGGAAATGAGCAGTTCTTC
TRBV19	NA	TRBJ2-5	NA	CASRYKGTGVQETQYF	TGTGCCAGTCGGTATAAGGGAACAGGAGTCCAAGAGACCCAGTACTTC
TRBV19	NA	TRBJ2-2	NA	CASSISGRTGELFF	TGTGCCAGTAGTATCTCCGGACGGACCGGGGAGCTGTTTTTT
TRBV6-4	NA	TRBJ2-3	TRBD2	CASSPTSGSGNTQYF	TGTGCCAGCAGTCCGACTAGCGGGAGTGGGAATACGCAGTATTTT
TRBV19	NA	TRBJ2-1	TRBD1	CASSKGYTGERFNEQFF	TGTGCCAGTAGTAAGGGTTATACAGGGGAACGGTTTAATGAGCAGTTCTTC
TRBV10-2	NA	TRBJ2-1	NA	CAGGPGGGYNEQFF	TGCGCCGGTGGCCCAGGGGGGGGGTACAATGAGCAGTTCTTC
TRBV5-4	NA	TRBJ2-3	NA	CASSSGPQLGTQYF	TGTGCCAGCTCCTCGGGGCCCCAGTTGGGTACGCAGTATTTT
TRBV9	NA	TRBJ2-1	NA	CASAELGSSYNEQFF	TGTGCCAGCGCGGAATTAGGAAGCTCCTACAATGAGCAGTTCTTC
TRBV28	few	TRBJ1-2	TRBD1	CASSLSARGRYTF	TGTGCCAGCAGTTTATCCGCCAGGGGGCGGTACACCTTC
TRBV30	NA	TRBJ1-3	TRBD1	CAWSVGRGTAGNTIYF	TGTGCCTGGAGTGTAGGCAGGGGGACTGCTGGAAACACCATATATTTT
TRBV5-6	once	TRBJ2-2	TRBD1	CASSPGTGGTGELFF	TGTGCCAGCAGCCCCGGGACAGGGGGCACCGGGGAGCTGTTTTTT
TRBV2	NA	TRBJ1-6	NA	CASSPYNSPLHF	TGTGCCAGCAGTCCCTATAATTCACCCCTCCACTTT
TRBV7-3	NA	TRBJ1-1	NA	CASSLAGQTEAFF	TGTGCCAGCAGCTTAGCGGGTCAGACTGAAGCTTTCTTT
TRBV11-2	NA	TRBJ2-5	TRBD1	CASSDRPGQGVETQYF	TGTGCCAGCAGCGACCGGCCGGGACAGGGAGTAGAGACCCAGTACTTC
TRBV6-5	NA	TRBJ2-7	NA	CASSRLRDAIYEQYF	TGTGCCAGCAGCCGCCTAAGGGATGCTATTTACGAGCAGTACTTC
TRBV7-9	NA	TRBJ1-4	NA	CASRPLPEGVVEKLFF	TGTGCCAGCAGACCATTGCCCGAAGGGGTTGTTGAAAAACTGTTTTTT
TRBV2	NA	TRBJ1-6	NA	CASSDRGAGDSPLHF	TGTGCCAGCAGTGACCGGGGGGCCGGTGATTCACCCCTCCACTTT
TRBV6-5	few	TRBJ2-7	NA	CASGSYEQYF	TGTGCCAGCGGGTCCTACGAGCAGTACTTC
TRBV4-2	once	TRBJ2-1	TRBD1	CASSQGQGGRDEQFF	TGTGCCAGCAGCCAAGGACAGGGGGGTCGAGATGAGCAGTTCTTC
TRBV6-1	NA	TRBJ2-7	NA	CASRGIGRYEQYF	TGTGCCAGTCGGGGGATAGGGCGCTACGAGCAGTACTTC
TRBV28	NA	TRBJ2-7	NA	CASSFSREQYF	TGTGCCAGCAGTTTTTCACGCGAGCAGTACTTC
TRBV7-8	NA	TRBJ2-7	TRBD1	CASSFSDRGKKQYF	TGTGCCAGCAGCTTTTCTGACAGGGGGAAAAAACAGTACTTC
TRBV5-1	once	TRBJ1-2	TRBD1	CASSLGTGALPTNYGYTF	TGCGCCAGCAGCTTGGGGACAGGAGCTTTACCCACTAACTATGGCTACACCTTC
TRBV15	few	TRBJ1-4	NA	CATSRGGEKLFF	TGTGCCACCAGCAGAGGAGGGGAAAAACTGTTTTTT
TRBV9	NA	TRBJ2-2	NA	CASSAGLAGLNTGELFF	TGTGCCAGCAGCGCGGGACTGGCGGGATTGAACACCGGGGAGCTGTTTTTT
TRBV9	NA	TRBJ2-5	NA	CASSPRSNSFQETQYF	TGTGCCAGCAGCCCGCGATCAAACTCGTTTCAAGAGACCCAGTACTTC
TRBV2	NA	TRBJ1-3	NA	CASTQDKGSGNTIYF	TGTGCCAGCACCCAAGATAAGGGCTCTGGAAACACCATATATTTT
TRBV5-4	NA	TRBJ1-1	TRBD1	CASTGQANTEAFF	TGTGCCAGCACCGGACAGGCGAACACTGAAGCTTTCTTT
TRBV6-5	NA	TRBJ2-7	NA	CASVGVGAYEQYF	TGTGCCAGTGTCGGAGTCGGAGCCTACGAGCAGTACTTC
TRBV2	NA	TRBJ1-4	NA	CARSGDVGEKLFF	TGTGCCAGATCTGGGGATGTGGGGGAAAAACTGTTTTTT
TRBV7-8	NA	TRBJ2-5	NA	CASSRLGLQGGETQYF	TGTGCCAGCAGCAGACTAGGGTTACAGGGAGGCGAGACCCAGTACTTC
TRBV10-3	few	TRBJ2-1	NA	CAISISLEWGHDNEQFF	TGTGCCATCAGCATCAGCCTGGAGTGGGGGCATGACAATGAGCAGTTCTTC
TRBV4-3	NA	TRBJ1-1	NA	CASSQDGAGTEAFF	TGCGCCAGCAGCCAAGACGGGGCTGGTACTGAAGCTTTCTTT
TRBV19	NA	TRBJ2-7	NA	CASSPQVSYEQYF	TGTGCCAGTAGTCCCCAGGTATCCTACGAGCAGTACTTC
TRBV6-6	NA	TRBJ1-1	NA	CASSFQGEGTEAFF	TGTGCCAGCAGTTTTCAAGGGGAGGGTACTGAAGCTTTCTTT
TRBV7-8	NA	TRBJ2-7	NA	CASSYSGLSYEQYF	TGTGCCAGCAGTTACTCGGGTCTCTCCTACGAGCAGTACTTC
TRBV7-6	NA	TRBJ2-1	NA	CASSLVGDEQFF	TGTGCCAGCAGCTTAGTAGGAGATGAGCAGTTCTTC
TRBV6-1	NA	TRBJ1-2	NA	CASTNRVTDGYTF	TGTGCCAGCACAAACAGGGTAACGGATGGCTACACCTTC
TRBV28	NA	TRBJ2-7	NA	CASSLWSLTGRSYEQYF	TGTGCCAGCAGTTTATGGAGTTTGACGGGACGGTCCTACGAGCAGTACTTC
TRBV6-5	NA	TRBJ2-2	NA	CASSFSQRRNTGELFF	TGTGCCAGCAGTTTTTCCCAAAGAAGGAACACCGGGGAGCTGTTTTTT
TRBV5-1	NA	TRBJ1-4	TRBD1	CASSGRTGGNSTNEKLFF	TGCGCCAGCAGCGGGCGGACAGGGGGAAACTCAACTAATGAAAAACTGTTTTTT
TRBV27	NA	TRBJ2-3	NA	CASSFGIGVDTQYF	TGTGCCAGCAGTTTCGGGATTGGGGTTGATACGCAGTATTTT
TRBV7-2	NA	TRBJ2-7	NA	CASSSRRGLTYEQYF	TGTGCCAGCAGCTCCCGTCGGGGGCTTACCTACGAGCAGTACTTC
TRBV19	NA	TRBJ1-2	NA	CASSALRQGRNGYTF	TGTGCCAGTAGTGCCCTGAGGCAGGGGAGGAATGGCTACACCTTC
TRBV27	NA	TRBJ1-2	NA	CVPWGASANYGYTF	TGTGTTCCATGGGGGGCGTCGGCTAACTATGGCTACACCTTC
TRBV18	NA	TRBJ2-3	NA	CASVTVGSTDTQYF	TGTGCCAGCGTCACCGTAGGTAGCACAGATACGCAGTATTTT
TRBV4-1	few	TRBJ1-1	NA	CASSSQQIMNTEAFF	TGCGCCAGCAGTTCCCAACAGATTATGAACACTGAAGCTTTCTTT
TRBV19	NA	TRBJ2-7	NA	CASMARDAGSYEQYF	TGTGCCAGTATGGCCCGGGACGCCGGCTCCTACGAGCAGTACTTC
TRBV11-2	NA	TRBJ2-3	TRBD1	CASSFLRGPQDTQYF	TGTGCCAGCAGCTTTCTGAGGGGGCCCCAGGATACGCAGTATTTT
TRBV7-6	NA	TRBJ2-7	NA	CASSLYIRGGSHVYEQYF	TGTGCCAGCAGCTTATATATTCGTGGGGGGTCCCATGTCTACGAGCAGTACTTC
TRBV18	NA	TRBJ1-1	TRBD1	CASSMDRDTEAFF	TGTGCCAGCTCCATGGACAGGGACACTGAAGCTTTCTTT
TRBV9	NA	TRBJ2-3	NA	CASSVVGQGMDTQYF	TGTGCCAGCAGCGTAGTTGGTCAGGGGATGGATACGCAGTATTTT
TRBV5-6	NA	TRBJ1-1	NA	CASSAVGEAFF	TGTGCCAGCAGCGCGGTAGGTGAAGCTTTCTTT